This is a list of T cell receptor beta chains from one sample in a study of cytomegalovirus exposure and HLA in healthy donors. Assay used: immunoSEQ multiplex PCR; TCRdb lists only in-frame clones, some missing. The sample has roughly 190,000 clones; roughly 74% are singletons. Sequences were obtained from PBMCs. These receptors were collected from a woman in her twenties or thirties in good health and CMV-seronegative. CDR3s include the opening cysteine and the closing phenylalanine or tryptophan. D genes are given only for firm matches. Clone size appears in some rows only: once, few, many, or a class for an expanded clone.

J: TRBJ1-1; size: few; D: -; length: 15; V: TRBV9; CDR3: CASSGPGTLNTEAFF; DNA: TGTGCCAGCAGCGGACCCGGGACACTGAACACTGAAGCTTTCTTT
J: TRBJ1-2; size: -; D: -; length: 14; V: TRBV2; CDR3: CASSLAWALGGYTF; DNA: TGTGCCAGCAGTCTCGCTTGGGCCTTGGGTGGCTACACCTTC
J: TRBJ1-2; size: -; D: -; length: 14; V: TRBV6-6; CDR3: CASSYSRTSDGYTF; DNA: TGTGCCAGCAGTTACTCCCGCACAAGCGATGGCTACACCTTC
J: TRBJ1-1; size: -; D: TRBD1; length: 16; V: TRBV5-1; CDR3: CASSPRQGAGYTEAFF; DNA: TGCGCCAGCAGCCCGCGACAGGGTGCGGGGTACACTGAAGCTTTCTTT
J: TRBJ1-1; size: -; D: TRBD1; length: 13; V: TRBV6-5; CDR3: CASSHRGLTEAFF; DNA: TGTGCCAGCAGCCACAGGGGTCTCACTGAAGCTTTCTTT
J: TRBJ2-1; size: -; D: TRBD2; length: 16; V: TRBV9; CDR3: CASSVVGTSSYNEQFF; DNA: TGTGCCAGCAGCGTAGTTGGGACTAGCTCCTACAATGAGCAGTTCTTC
J: TRBJ2-3; size: -; D: TRBD1; length: 14; V: TRBV6-1; CDR3: CASSPRTGSDTQYF; DNA: TGTGCCAGCAGTCCCAGGACAGGGTCAGATACGCAGTATTTT
J: TRBJ2-3; size: -; D: -; length: 15; V: TRBV18; CDR3: CASSPRDTGLDTQYF; DNA: TGTGCCAGCTCCCCCCGGGACACCGGTTTAGATACGCAGTATTTT
J: TRBJ2-3; size: -; D: -; length: 16; V: TRBV18; CDR3: CASSMRGKASTDTQYF; DNA: TGTGCCAGCTCAATGCGGGGAAAAGCTAGCACAGATACGCAGTATTTT
J: TRBJ2-1; size: -; D: TRBD2; length: 17; V: TRBV4-2; CDR3: CASSRGLAFDSYNEQFF; DNA: TGTGCCAGCAGCCGGGGACTAGCGTTTGACTCCTACAATGAGCAGTTCTTC